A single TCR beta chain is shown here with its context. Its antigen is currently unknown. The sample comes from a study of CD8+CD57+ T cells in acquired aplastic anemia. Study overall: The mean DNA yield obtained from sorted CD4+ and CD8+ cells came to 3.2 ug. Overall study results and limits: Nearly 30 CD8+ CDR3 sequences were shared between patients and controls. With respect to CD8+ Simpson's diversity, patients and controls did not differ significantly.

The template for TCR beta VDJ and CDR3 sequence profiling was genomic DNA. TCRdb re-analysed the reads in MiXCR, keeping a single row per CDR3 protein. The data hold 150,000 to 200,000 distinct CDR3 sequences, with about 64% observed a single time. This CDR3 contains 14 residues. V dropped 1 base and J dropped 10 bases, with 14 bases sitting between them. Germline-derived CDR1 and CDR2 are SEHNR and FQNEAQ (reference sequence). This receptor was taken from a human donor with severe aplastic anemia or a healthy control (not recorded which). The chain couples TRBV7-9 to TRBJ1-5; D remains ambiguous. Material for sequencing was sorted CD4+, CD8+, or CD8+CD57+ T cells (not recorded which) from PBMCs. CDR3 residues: CASSLGRHNSPQHF. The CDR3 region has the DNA TGTGCCAGCAGCTTAGGACGGCATAATTCACCCCAGCATTTT.